The 24 T cell receptor beta chains below come from one sample, sequenced in a study of spatial heterogeneity in lung cancer. TCRdb reanalysed the 5' RACE reads using MiXCR and keeps one entry per CDR3 protein. The sample includes tens of thousands of distinct CDR3 sequences, approximately 13% of them seen just once. The time point was: sample taken at primary tumor resection. Here the sequenced sample was PBMCs, taken at surgery. The source of these receptors is a male donor with early-stage non-small cell lung cancer.

This clonotype was counted a few times. This chain joins TRBV5-1 and TRBJ2-7, with D perhaps matching TRBD1 or TRBD2 (6 bases each). The CDR3 has 15 amino acids. Trimming left V 5 bases short and J 4 bases short, with 19 bases between. Germline V gene sequence: CDR1 SGHRS, CDR2 YFSETQ. The CDR3, as DNA: TGCGCCAGCAGAATGAACTGGGGGGCAGAATACGAGCAGTACTTC. Its translation: CASRMNWGAEYEQYF.

The genes are TRBV19 and TRBJ1-5; maybe TRBD1 (6 bases). The CDR3 sequence is 13 residues long. The ends were cut back, 4 bases at V and 7 bases at J, with 11 bases in the middle. Germline V gene data show CDR1 as LNHDA and CDR2 as SQIVND (reference sequence). CDR3 amino acids: CASSNYREQPQHF. DNA of the CDR3: TGTGCCAGTAGTAACTACAGGGAGCAGCCCCAGCATTTT.

This clonotype was seen more than once but under ten times. This chain links TRBV5-4 with TRBJ1-1, with unresolved D. Germline V gene lookup returns CDR1 SGHNT and CDR2 YYREEE (reference sequence). V was pared by 4 bases and J by 7 bases, with 14 bases between. The CDR3 covers 13 residues. CDR3 DNA: TGTGCCAGCAGCCTGGGCGGGATTCTTGAAGCTTTCTTT. Translating it yields CASSLGGILEAFF.

In regard to this clonotype: A single base separates this from a much larger clone, so it may be a read error. The gene calls are TRBV14 and TRBJ2-5; tentatively, D is TRBD1 (6 bases). Germline assignment: CDR1 SGHDN and CDR2 FVKESK. The CDR3 sequence is 14 residues long. The CDR3 region is CVSSPSGVLETQYF. CDR3 bases: TGTGTCAGCAGCCCCTCAGGGGTCCTGGAGACCCAGTACTTC.

This clonotype has at least ten counts. The genes are TRBV3-2 and TRBJ2-5; TRBD2, the table's D call, was not compared with the DNA. TRBV3-2 is marked as a pseudogene. This CDR3 comprises 15 residues. The CDR3, as DNA: TGTGCCAGCAGCCAAGATGCGGGAGCTGTAGAGACCCAGTACTTC. It translates to CASSQDAGAVETQYF.

CDR3 amino acids: CSAGDYEQYF. The CDR3 nucleotides are TGCAGCGCCGGGGACTACGAGCAGTACTTC. This chain uses TRBV29-1 with TRBJ2-7; perhaps TRBD2 as D (5 bases). V lost 7 bases and J 3 bases, leaving 7 bases between the germline ends. The CDR3 has 10 residues. Germline CDR1 SQVTM, CDR2 ANQGSEA.

This clonotype has just a few counts. The chain is built from TRBV27 and TRBJ2-5; weak D call: TRBD2 (6 bases). The germline CDR1 and CDR2 sequences are MNHEY and SMNVEV (reference sequence). The CDR3 totals 16 residues. Trimming removed 5 bases at V and 4 bases at J, with 20 bases between. CDR3 nucleotides: TGTGCCAGCAGTATGGGGGACCGTACCGGGGGAGAGACCCAGTACTTC. Its translation: CASSMGDRTGGETQYF.

The chain employs TRBV4-3 and TRBJ2-7; the match to TRBD2 covers 13 bases. The CDR3 extends over 18 amino acids. J gave up 1 base and V 4 bases, and 10 bases lay outside the gene matches. Germline V lookup: CDR1 LGHNA, CDR2 YSLEER. The CDR3 loop is CASSPGLAGIGRSYEQYF. Here the CDR3 DNA reads TGCGCCAGCAGCCCGGGACTAGCGGGAATTGGGCGGTCCTACGAGCAGTACTTC.

This clonotype was found once. This may arise from a read error, as a much more abundant clone is one base away. The V gene is TRBV12-3 or TRBV12-4, the J gene TRBJ2-5; 8 positions agree with TRBD2. The CDR3 covers 13 residues. The chain's CDR3 is CTSSFASGETQYF. The CDR3, as DNA: TGTACCAGCAGTTTCGCTAGCGGGGAGACCCAGTACTTC.

The table lists this clonotype with many counts. The DNA for the CDR3 is TGCAGCGCCGGACCTCCGAAGGACATTCAGTACTTC. Translating it yields CSAGPPKDIQYF. The gene calls are TRBV29-1 and TRBJ2-4; D gene ambiguous. The CDR3 length is 12 residues. CDR1 is SQVTM and CDR2 is ANQGSEA in the germline V gene. Trimming took 7 bases from V and 8 from J, leaving 15 bases between them.

The chain links TRBV12-3 or TRBV12-4 to TRBJ1-2; D gene unclear. Between the trimmed V and J ends, which lost 2 bases and 6 bases, there was a span of 1 base. The CDR3 length is 10 residues. For the CDR3, the DNA is TGTGCCAGCAGTTTAAATGGCTACACCTTC. Its translation: CASSLNGYTF.

The J gene is TRBJ1-4, the V gene TRBV29-1; 7 nucleotides match TRBD1. V trimming: 5 bases; J trimming: 9 bases; junction bases outside the gene matches: 9. CDR3 length: 13 residues. In germline, CDR1 is SQVTM, CDR2 ANQGSEA. CDR3 protein: CSVTRAGGKKLFF. CDR3 bases: TGCAGCGTTACAAGGGCAGGGGGGAAAAAACTGTTTTTT.

The rearrangement links TRBV2 to TRBJ2-3; D unresolved. Germline V gene lookup returns CDR1 SNHLY and CDR2 FYNNEI. The CDR3 has 14 residues. Trimming took off 4 bases at V and 0 bases at J, with 8 bases between the two ends. This CDR3 reads CASSAWVSTDTQYF. In DNA form, the CDR3 reads TGTGCCAGCAGTGCTTGGGTTAGCACAGATACGCAGTATTTT.

There are many counts of this clonotype. This chain connects TRBV20-1 to TRBJ1-1; D is perhaps TRBD1 (5 bases). This CDR3 is 15 amino acids long. Germline V CDR1 and CDR2: DFQATT, SNEGSKA (reference sequence). V shed 1 base and J shed 4 bases, with 16 bases lying between them. Written as DNA, the CDR3 is TGCAGTGCTAGAGGGTGGGGGAAAGGGAGCACTGAAGCTTTCTTT. Its protein product is CSARGWGKGSTEAFF.

This clonotype has only a few counts. This chain uses TRBV6-1 with TRBJ1-1; D not resolved. The CDR3 has 10 amino acids. V lost 6 bases and J lost 3, with 2 bases in between. Germline V gene sequence: CDR1 MNHNS, CDR2 SASEGT. DNA for the CDR3: TGTGCCAGCAGGGACACTGAAGCTTTCTTT. Protein: CASRDTEAFF.

The rearrangement joins TRBV29-1 to TRBJ2-3; 7 nucleotides agree with TRBD2. After removal of 6 bases from V and 2 bases from J, the junction contained 8 bases not matched to a gene. CDR1 SQVTM and CDR2 ANQGSEA come from the germline V gene. This CDR3 is 14 amino acids long. This CDR3 reads CSVDPGTTTDTQYF. In DNA, the CDR3 is TGCAGCGTGGACCCCGGGACTACCACAGATACGCAGTATTTT.

The sample holds a few counts of this clonotype. This chain uses TRBV7-2 with TRBJ1-4; D is ambiguous. The V gene lost 0 bases and the J gene lost 8 bases, with 7 bases spanning the gap. The germline gives CDR1 SGHTA, CDR2 FQGNSA. The CDR3 length is 13 residues. This chain's CDR3 is CASSLAMREKLFF. The DNA for the CDR3 is TGTGCCAGCAGCTTAGCGATGAGGGAAAAACTGTTTTTT. The variable domain in full, completed from reference TRBV7-2 and TRBJ1-4, reads GAGVSQSPSNKVTEKGKDVELRCDPISGHTALYWYRQSLGQGLEFLIYFQGNSAPDKSGLPSDRFSAERTGGSVSTLTIQRTQQEDSAVYLCASSLAMREKLFFGSGTQLSVL.

This chain connects TRBV20-1 to TRBJ2-5; TRBD2 agrees at 12 bases. This CDR3 has 15 amino acids. Germline assignment: CDR1 DFQATT and CDR2 SNEGSKA (reference sequence). J gave up 5 bases and V 3 bases, and 7 bases lay outside the gene matches. The chain's CDR3 is CSARETSGGWETQYF. CDR3 DNA sequence: TGCAGTGCTAGGGAGACTAGCGGGGGCTGGGAGACCCAGTACTTC.

This clonotype was seen more than once but under ten times. The gene calls are TRBV3-1 and TRBJ1-5; unclear D gene. Trimming left V 1 base short and J 7 bases short, with 14 bases between. CDR3 length equals 15 residues. The V gene's germline CDR1 is LGHDT and CDR2 YNNKEL (reference sequence). The CDR3 loop reads CASSQGRASAQPQHF. CDR3 in DNA: TGTGCCAGCAGCCAAGGCCGGGCGTCGGCCCAGCCCCAGCATTTT.

This clonotype was observed at least ten times. The chain is built from TRBV20-1 and TRBJ2-3; the match to TRBD2 covers 9 bases. This CDR3 region has 16 residues. V gave up 5 bases and J gave up 0 bases; unmatched junction bases: 9. Germline V CDR1 and CDR2: DFQATT, SNEGSKA (reference sequence). This CDR3 reads CSAPPQRGVSTDTQYF. The CDR3 DNA sequence: TGCAGTGCTCCCCCGCAGCGGGGGGTTAGCACAGATACGCAGTATTTT.

This clonotype was seen many times. This sequence joins TRBV23-1 and TRBJ2-1; 11 nucleotides agree with TRBD1. TRBV23-1 carries the ORF label, with uncertain function. With V trimmed by 8 bases and J by 2 bases, 5 bases remained unmatched. This CDR3 is built from 15 residues. CDR3 amino acids: CASGPGQGAYNEQFF. CDR3 nucleotides: TGCGCCAGCGGACCGGGACAGGGGGCCTACAATGAGCAGTTCTTC.

This clonotype showed up many times. V is TRBV6-5 and J is TRBJ1-5, with 8 bases fitting TRBD1. This CDR3 is built from 16 residues. V dropped 5 bases and J dropped 0; count of bases not matched to a gene: 6. The germline V gene has CDR1 MNHEY and CDR2 SVGAGI. The CDR3: CASSRQGSRSNQPQHF. The CDR3 DNA reads as TGTGCCAGCAGTCGACAGGGGAGTCGTAGCAATCAGCCCCAGCATTTT.

CDR3 residues: CASSLASRYNEQFF. CDR3 bases: TGTGCCAGCAGCCTCGCTAGCAGATACAATGAGCAGTTCTTC. The V call is TRBV7-2, the J call TRBJ2-1, with a weak D call TRBD2 (5 bases). This CDR3 is 14 amino acids long. The germline V gene encodes CDR1 SGHTA and CDR2 FQGNSA. V lost 5 bases and J 4 bases, leaving 12 bases between the germline ends.

This clonotype was found many times. The gene calls are TRBV14 and TRBJ1-1; D gene ambiguous. Germline lookup yields CDR1 SGHDN and CDR2 FVKESK. The CDR3 consists of 13 residues. The V gene lost 3 bases and the J gene lost 3 bases, with 8 bases spanning the gap. In DNA form, the CDR3 reads TGTGCCAGCAGCCACACAGAAGACACTGAAGCTTTCTTT. Translated: CASSHTEDTEAFF.